The 26 T cell receptor beta chains listed next were all sequenced from one sample in a study of T cells in Graves' hyperthyroidism and ophthalmopathy (dated by TCRdb to between 2018 and 2021). Receptor libraries were prepared by multiplex PCR. Sequencing was carried out with an Illumina HiSeq 2000. Amplification of TCR beta CDR3 regions was carried out from RNA transcripts. The TCR CDR3 was subjected to a first round of RT-PCR using the HTBI primer set and the Qiagen OneStep RT-PCR kit. In TCRdb, the public reads were trimmed at Q25 with fastp and aligned with MiXCR, with productive beta chains retained. Here each entry gathers all rows of one CDR3 protein and keeps the most common genes and DNA. The sample profile shows over 150,000 distinct CDR3 sequences; about 17% of them were found once. Approximately 56% of the sample is in the top ten clones. The sequenced sample was blood. These receptors originate from a woman between 45 and 60 years old with Graves' hyperthyroidism.

The rearrangement joins TRBV20-1 to TRBJ1-5; D is undetermined. The CDR3 has 14 residues. The V end lost 5 bases, the J end lost 2 bases, and 13 bases lay between the germline ends. Germline V gene sequence: CDR1 DFQATT, CDR2 SNEGSKA (reference sequence). The CDR3 DNA is TGCAGTGCTCGGGAGAGTCAAGGCAATCAGCCCCAGCATTTT. This gives the protein CSARESQGNQPQHF.

This clonotype was observed a handful of times. The chain recombines TRBV5-1 with TRBJ2-7; 8 bases map to TRBD2. Germline V gene data show CDR1 as SGHRS and CDR2 as YFSETQ. Unmatched junction bases numbered 5, after V lost 1 base and J lost 5 bases. The CDR3 is made up of 14 amino acids. The CDR3 bases are TGCGCCAGCAGCTTGAGGGCGGGAGGAAACGAGCAGTACTTC. It translates to CASSLRAGGNEQYF.

This clonotype has only a few counts. The chain has TRBV29-1 and TRBJ1-1; 7 nucleotides match TRBD1. CDR1 SQVTM and CDR2 ANQGSEA come from the germline V gene. CDR3 size: 14 residues. Losses at the gene ends were 7 bases for V and 1 base for J; bases not matched to a gene: 9. CDR3 sequence (DNA): TGCAGCGCTCAAGAGGGACAGCGGAACACTGAAGCTTTCTTT. Protein product: CSAQEGQRNTEAFF.

The rearrangement joins TRBV5-8 to TRBJ1-1; TRBD1 agrees at 8 bases. CDR1 and CDR2 from the germline V gene are SGHTS and YDEGEE. After removal of 3 bases from V and 0 bases from J, the junction contained 4 bases not matched to a gene. The CDR3 has 15 amino acids. The CDR3 DNA reads as TGTGCCAGCAGCTGGACAGGGCGGCTGAACACTGAAGCTTTCTTT. As protein: CASSWTGRLNTEAFF.

This clonotype occurred a few times. The J gene is TRBJ2-2, the V gene TRBV5-1, with 9 bases aligning to TRBD2. V shed 2 bases, J shed 4 bases, and the junction held 15 bases outside the gene matches. CDR3 size: 19 residues. Germline values: CDR1 SGHRS, CDR2 YFSETQ. CDR3 loop: CASSFDPPTSGTFTGELFF. The DNA of the CDR3 is TGCGCCAGCAGCTTTGACCCACCGACTAGCGGAACTTTCACCGGGGAGCTGTTTTTT.

This clonotype was picked up many times. The rearrangement joins TRBV6-1 to TRBJ2-1; D may be TRBD2 (5 bases). Deletions cut 0 bases from V and 8 bases from J, with 26 bases between. The CDR3 runs to 19 residues. CDR1 and CDR2 (germline): MNHNS, SASEGT. Written as DNA, the CDR3 is TGTGCCAGCAGTGAAGCGCTGGGTAGGACTCGCTTTTCGTCCTATGAGCAGTTCTTC. Protein: CASSEALGRTRFSSYEQFF.

This clonotype was detected many times. The chain recombines TRBV11-2 with TRBJ1-1, with a weak D call TRBD1 (6 bases). The CDR3 extends over 13 amino acids. V was trimmed by 7 bases and J by 4 bases, leaving 13 bases between them. Germline V gene lookup returns CDR1 SGHAT and CDR2 FQNNGV. CDR3 protein: CASTTTGTTEAFF. DNA for the CDR3: TGTGCCAGCACCACTACAGGGACCACTGAAGCTTTCTTT.

This clonotype was counted at least ten times. The rearrangement uses TRBV12-3 or TRBV12-4 and TRBJ2-4; maybe TRBD1 (5 bases). The CDR3 covers 19 residues. The germline V and J ends were trimmed by 6 bases and 6 bases, with 30 bases remaining between them. This chain's CDR3 is CASSPRTRGSPPSPNIQYF. Here the CDR3 DNA reads TGTGCCAGCAGCCCCAGGACACGAGGTTCGCCTCCCTCTCCAAACATTCAGTACTTC.

This clonotype has just a few counts. The chain employs TRBV4-1 and TRBJ2-5; 14 nucleotides align to TRBD2. The CDR3 is made up of 16 amino acids. Per the germline V gene, CDR1 is MGHRA and CDR2 is YSYEKL. The ends lost 3 bases at V and 3 bases at J; junction bases unmatched: 3. CDR3 coding DNA: TGCGCCAGCAGCCAGGGACTAGCGGGAGATGAAGAGACCCAGTACTTC. Residues: CASSQGLAGDEETQYF.

This clonotype showed up many times. V usage is TRBV3-1 and J usage is TRBJ2-1; 8 positions match TRBD2. V lost 1 base and J lost 7; bases outside the gene matches: 9. The germline V gene encodes CDR1 LGHDT and CDR2 YNNKEL (reference sequence). The CDR3 is 16 amino acids. CDR3: CASSQVLSGGENEQFF. The CDR3 nucleotides read TGTGCCAGCAGCCAAGTATTATCGGGAGGGGAAAATGAGCAGTTCTTC.

This clonotype was seen many times. The rearrangement uses TRBV20-1 and TRBJ2-5; D unclear. This CDR3 region has 11 residues. CDR1 is DFQATT, CDR2 SNEGSKA, per germline (reference sequence). The V end was cut by 6 bases, the J end by 2 bases, with 7 bases between. In nucleotides, the CDR3 is TGCAGTGCGACCCCGCAAGAGACCCAGTACTTC. Translation: CSATPQETQYF.

The chain joins TRBV30 to TRBJ2-2, with TRBD2 matching over 13 bases. The CDR3 totals 16 residues. With 2 bases clipped from V and 6 bases from J, the junction kept 6 bases outside the gene matches. The germline gives CDR1 GTSNPN, CDR2 SVGIG (reference sequence). CDR3 in DNA: TGTGCCTGGAGTTTGTGGACTAGCGGGAGATCCGGGGAGCTGTTTTTT. This codes for CAWSLWTSGRSGELFF.

CDR3: CSVLQGSNYGYTF. The CDR3 DNA reads as TGCAGCGTTCTACAGGGTTCGAACTATGGCTACACCTTC. The gene calls are TRBV29-1 and TRBJ1-2, with D perhaps TRBD1 (6 bases). Germline V gene sequence: CDR1 SQVTM, CDR2 ANQGSEA. This CDR3 spans 13 amino acids. V dropped 5 bases and J dropped 2 bases, with 12 bases sitting between them.

This clonotype occurred many times. The chain's CDR3 is CASTETPGNEQFF. The CDR3 nucleotides are TGCGCCAGCACCGAAACCCCCGGCAATGAGCAGTTCTTC. This chain joins TRBV5-1 and TRBJ2-1; D uncertain. The V end lost 6 bases, the J end lost 6 bases, and 13 bases lay between the germline ends. This CDR3 spans 13 amino acids. Germline CDR1 is SGHRS and CDR2 is YFSETQ. The whole variable domain, filled in from reference TRBV5-1 and TRBJ2-1, reads KAGVTQTPRYLIKTRGQQVTLSCSPISGHRSVSWYQQTPGQGLQFLFEYFSETQRNKGNFPGRFSGRQFSNSRSEMNVSTLELGDSALYLCASTETPGNEQFFGPGTRLTVL.

At least ten counts were recorded for this clonotype. The CDR3, as DNA: TGTGCCAGCACCGACCTGGGGTTCGGCGAGCAGTACTTC. Residues: CASTDLGFGEQYF. V gene TRBV28 combines with J gene TRBJ2-7; the D is unclear. Trimming took off 7 bases at V and 6 bases at J, with 16 bases between the two ends. Germline CDR1 and CDR2: MDHEN and SYDVKM. The CDR3 runs 13 residues.

In the case of this clonotype: With a much larger clone just one base away, this may be a read error. The J gene is TRBJ2-3, the V gene TRBV28, with unresolved D. Germline CDR1 MDHEN, CDR2 SYDVKM. This CDR3 has 13 residues. The ends were cut back, 5 bases at V and 14 bases at J, with 20 bases in the middle. The CDR3, as DNA: TGTGCCAGCAGTACTCGGCGTGGCGGTGAGCGGTATTTT. Its protein product is CASSTRRGGERYF.

In its sample, this clonotype was seen many times. The genes are TRBV29-1 and TRBJ2-1; TRBD1 aligns across 10 bases. CDR1 and CDR2 from the germline V gene are SQVTM and ANQGSEA. This CDR3 has 14 amino acids. Trimming at V came to 5 bases and at J to 4 bases, leaving 5 bases not matched to a gene. This CDR3 is CSVLRTGGYNEQFF. The DNA for the CDR3 is TGCAGCGTTCTTAGGACAGGGGGTTACAATGAGCAGTTCTTC.

V gene TRBV20-1 combines with J gene TRBJ2-5; weak D call: TRBD2 (6 bases). There are 12 residues in the CDR3. The germline V gene encodes CDR1 DFQATT and CDR2 SNEGSKA (reference sequence). V was pared by 6 bases and J by 2 bases, with 10 bases between. The CDR3 loop reads CSAGTRQETQYF. DNA for the CDR3: TGCAGTGCAGGGACTCGACAAGAGACCCAGTACTTC.

This clonotype was seen repeatedly, ten times or more. The chain joins TRBV5-8 to TRBJ1-5, with a weak D call TRBD1 (6 bases). V lost 4 bases and J 5 bases, leaving 16 bases between the germline ends. CDR3 size: 15 residues. Germline V lookup: CDR1 SGHTS, CDR2 YDEGEE. CDR3 amino acids: CASSLSGAGDQPQHF. The CDR3 DNA reads TGTGCCAGCAGCCTGTCGGGGGCAGGGGATCAGCCCCAGCATTTT.

This clonotype was seen ten or more times. The chain combines TRBV6-2 or TRBV6-3 with TRBJ2-1; D gene unclear. Looked up from germline, CDR1 is MNHEY and CDR2 is SVGEGT. Trimming took off 6 bases at V and 9 bases at J, with 9 bases between the two ends. CDR3 length: 11 residues. The CDR3 region has the DNA TGTGCCAGCAGGAGATTTGGTGAGCAGTTCTTC. Encoded protein: CASRRFGEQFF.

This clonotype was counted a few times. This chain links TRBV20-1 with TRBJ2-3, with TRBD1 matching over 10 bases. CDR1 is DFQATT and CDR2 is SNEGSKA in the germline V gene (reference sequence). CDR3 size: 14 residues. Germline trimming cut 4 bases from V and 2 bases from J; bases unmatched to any gene: 3. CDR3 protein: CSATGTGDTDTQYF. Here the CDR3 DNA reads TGCAGTGCTACCGGGACAGGGGACACAGATACGCAGTATTTT.

This sequence joins TRBV12-3 or TRBV12-4 and TRBJ1-6, with D maybe TRBD1 (5 bases). V lost 3 bases to trimming and J lost 9 bases, with 12 bases between them. The CDR3 consists of 14 residues. The CDR3 sequence: CASSFRDGGSPLHF. The CDR3 DNA follows: TGTGCCAGCAGTTTCCGGGACGGAGGTTCACCCCTCCACTTT.

This clonotype was recorded at least ten times. V gene TRBV7-2 combines with J gene TRBJ2-5, with a tentative D call TRBD2 (6 bases). The CDR3 has 13 residues. The V end lost 1 base, the J end lost 5 bases, and 8 bases lay between the germline ends. The germline CDR1 and CDR2 sequences are SGHTA and FQGNSA. CDR3 in amino acids: CASSLVGSETQYF. Here the CDR3 DNA reads TGTGCCAGCAGCTTAGTCGGGAGCGAGACCCAGTACTTC.

This clonotype was found many times. This chain uses TRBV12-3 or TRBV12-4 with TRBJ1-1; TRBD1 matches 9 bases. With 3 bases clipped from V and 2 bases from J, the junction kept 7 bases outside the gene matches. The CDR3 consists of 16 residues. CDR3 in amino acids: CASSFGDRGFNTEAFF. The DNA of the CDR3 is TGTGCCAGCAGTTTCGGAGACAGGGGGTTTAACACTGAAGCTTTCTTT.

This clonotype showed up many times. The chain has TRBV20-1 and TRBJ1-1; no clear D. V was cut by 6 bases and J by 6 bases, with 11 bases left in between. Germline V gene lookup returns CDR1 DFQATT and CDR2 SNEGSKA (reference sequence). The CDR3 loop spans 11 amino acids. The CDR3 spells CSAQRAAEAFF. The CDR3 DNA sequence: TGCAGTGCCCAGCGGGCAGCTGAAGCTTTCTTT.

The sample holds many counts of this clonotype. The CDR3 coding sequence is TGTGCCAGCAGCTGGGGGGTAGCTGCAGATACGCAGTATTTT. This gives the protein CASSWGVAADTQYF. This chain joins TRBV7-8 and TRBJ2-3, with D possibly matching TRBD2 (6 bases). Germline CDR1 and CDR2: SGHVS and FQNEAQ. The CDR3 length is 14 residues. Between the trimmed V and J ends, which lost 4 bases and 4 bases, there was a span of 12 bases.